A selection of T cell receptor beta chains follows, all from one sample in a study of blood T cells in healthy people across ages. TCRdb analysed the 5' RACE reads with MiXCR anew, one entry per CDR3 protein. In the table there are 500,000 to 550,000 distinct CDR3 sequences, around 24% of which are singletons. These records were also assigned to another study, of T cells of mothers and their children.

The sample comprised blood. The receptors come from a boy aged 5-17 years in good health. Each CDR3 is given without its conserved first and last residue. Fields, in order: V gene, CDR3 length, J gene, D gene, CDR3 protein. D genes are given only for firm matches.

v_gene: TRBV5-1
len: 11
j_gene: NA
d_gene: NA
CDR3aa: ASSQQGLDEQY

v_gene: TRBV6-6
len: 12
j_gene: TRBJ1-4
d_gene: NA
CDR3aa: ASSYLGGSEKLV

v_gene: TRBV28
len: 13
j_gene: TRBJ2-2
d_gene: TRBD1
CDR3aa: ASIKDRGNTGELF

v_gene: TRBV7-2
len: 12
j_gene: TRBJ1-2
d_gene: TRBD1
CDR3aa: ASSSRDRGVGYT

v_gene: TRBV24-1
len: 11
j_gene: NA
d_gene: TRBD2
CDR3aa: ATSRGRAGEQF

v_gene: TRBV4-1
len: 14
j_gene: TRBJ2-4
d_gene: TRBD1
CDR3aa: ASSYPSRDSRNIQY

v_gene: TRBV7-2
len: 14
j_gene: TRBJ2-7
d_gene: TRBD2
CDR3aa: ASSSQSEAGRHEQY

v_gene: TRBV9
len: 13
j_gene: TRBJ1-2
d_gene: NA
CDR3aa: ASSVGGAANYGYT

v_gene: TRBV27
len: 12
j_gene: TRBJ2-5
d_gene: TRBD1
CDR3aa: ASGRRGPIETQY

v_gene: TRBV6-2/TRBV6-3
len: 13
j_gene: TRBJ2-1
d_gene: TRBD2
CDR3aa: ASSVPSGGYNEQF

v_gene: TRBV5-1
len: 11
j_gene: TRBJ1-6
d_gene: NA
CDR3aa: ASREDTISPLH

v_gene: TRBV4-3
len: 15
j_gene: TRBJ1-3
d_gene: TRBD1
CDR3aa: ASSQVGQGAYGNTIY

v_gene: TRBV7-7
len: 12
j_gene: TRBJ2-7
d_gene: TRBD1
CDR3aa: ASSPRTGFHEQY

v_gene: TRBV28
len: 13
j_gene: TRBJ2-7
d_gene: NA
CDR3aa: ASNIHRDGVYRRY

v_gene: TRBV6-2/TRBV6-3
len: 13
j_gene: NA
d_gene: NA
CDR3aa: ASSYYGVSNQPQY

v_gene: TRBV7-2
len: 13
j_gene: TRBJ2-4
d_gene: NA
CDR3aa: ASSPDLVAKNIQY

v_gene: TRBV25-1
len: 12
j_gene: TRBJ2-7
d_gene: NA
CDR3aa: ASSTGNEYVEQY

v_gene: TRBV12-3/TRBV12-4
len: 14
j_gene: NA
d_gene: TRBD2
CDR3aa: ASSSRLAGVLWTQY

v_gene: TRBV5-1
len: 13
j_gene: NA
d_gene: TRBD2
CDR3aa: ASSLDARGVNEQF

v_gene: TRBV4-3
len: 13
j_gene: TRBJ2-1
d_gene: NA
CDR3aa: AGSQEPGFGNEQF

v_gene: TRBV19
len: 13
j_gene: NA
d_gene: TRBD2
CDR3aa: ASSTQAGSGNEQF

v_gene: TRBV7-2
len: 14
j_gene: TRBJ2-1
d_gene: NA
CDR3aa: ASSLVSGAAYNEQF

v_gene: TRBV27
len: 13
j_gene: NA
d_gene: TRBD1
CDR3aa: ASSSKRQGEETQY

v_gene: TRBV2
len: 12
j_gene: TRBJ2-1
d_gene: TRBD1
CDR3aa: ASSTGQGYNEQF

v_gene: TRBV6-5
len: 14
j_gene: TRBJ1-1
d_gene: TRBD1
CDR3aa: ASSYQRGGLGTEAF

v_gene: TRBV12-3/TRBV12-4
len: 15
j_gene: TRBJ1-4
d_gene: TRBD1
CDR3aa: ASSLGTGGSTNEKLF

v_gene: TRBV7-2
len: 14
j_gene: TRBJ2-7
d_gene: TRBD2
CDR3aa: ASSLASGGTSYEQY

v_gene: TRBV28
len: 14
j_gene: TRBJ1-2
d_gene: TRBD1
CDR3aa: ASSPHGQGHNYGYT

v_gene: TRBV3-1
len: 12
j_gene: TRBJ2-3
d_gene: TRBD2
CDR3aa: ASSERGGPDTQY